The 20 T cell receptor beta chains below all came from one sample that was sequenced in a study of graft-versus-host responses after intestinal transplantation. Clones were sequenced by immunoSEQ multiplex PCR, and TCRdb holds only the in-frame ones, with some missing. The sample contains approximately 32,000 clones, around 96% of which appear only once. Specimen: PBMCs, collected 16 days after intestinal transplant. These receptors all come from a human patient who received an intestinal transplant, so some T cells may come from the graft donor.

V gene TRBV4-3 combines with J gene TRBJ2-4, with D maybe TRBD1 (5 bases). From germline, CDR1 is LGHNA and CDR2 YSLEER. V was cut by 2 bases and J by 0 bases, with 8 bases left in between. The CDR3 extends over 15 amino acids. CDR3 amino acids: CASSQHRLAKNIQYF. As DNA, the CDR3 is TGCGCCAGCAGCCAACACAGGCTAGCCAAAAACATTCAGTACTTC.

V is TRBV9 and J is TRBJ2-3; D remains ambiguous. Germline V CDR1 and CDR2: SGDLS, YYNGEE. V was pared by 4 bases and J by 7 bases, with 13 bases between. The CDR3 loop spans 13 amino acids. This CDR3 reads CASSSGPANTQYF. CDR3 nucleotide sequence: TGTGCCAGCAGCTCCGGACCGGCTAATACGCAGTATTTT. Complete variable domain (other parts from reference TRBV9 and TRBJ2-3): DSGVTQTPKHLITATGQRVTLRCSPRSGDLSVYWYQQSLDQGLQFLIQYYNGEERAKGNILERFSAQQFPDLHSELNLSSLELGDSALYFCASSSGPANTQYFGPGTRLTVL.

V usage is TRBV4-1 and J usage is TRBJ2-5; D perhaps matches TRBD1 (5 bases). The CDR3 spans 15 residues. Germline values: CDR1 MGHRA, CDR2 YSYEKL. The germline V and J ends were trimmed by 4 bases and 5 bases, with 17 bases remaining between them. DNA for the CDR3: TGCGCCAGCAGCCCTGGAGCAGGGAAAGTGGAGACCCAGTACTTC. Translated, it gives CASSPGAGKVETQYF.

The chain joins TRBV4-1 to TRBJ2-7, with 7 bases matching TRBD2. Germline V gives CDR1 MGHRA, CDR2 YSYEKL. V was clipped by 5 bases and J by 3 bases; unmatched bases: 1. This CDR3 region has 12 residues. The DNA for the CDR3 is TGCGCCAGCAGCGCTAGCGGCTACGAGCAGTACTTC. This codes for CASSASGYEQYF.

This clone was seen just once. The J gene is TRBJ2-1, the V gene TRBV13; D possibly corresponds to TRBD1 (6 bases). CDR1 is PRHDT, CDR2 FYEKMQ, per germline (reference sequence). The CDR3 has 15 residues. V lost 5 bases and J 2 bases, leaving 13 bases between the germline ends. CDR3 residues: CASSPRTEAYNEQFF. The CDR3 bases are TGTGCCAGCAGCCCGCGGACAGAGGCCTACAATGAGCAGTTCTTC. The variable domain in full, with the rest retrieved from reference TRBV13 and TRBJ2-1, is AAGVIQSPRHLIKEKRETATLKCYPIPRHDTVYWYQQGPGQDPQFLISFYEKMQSDKGSIPDRFSAQQFSDYHSELNMSSLELGDSALYFCASSPRTEAYNEQFFGPGTRLTVL.

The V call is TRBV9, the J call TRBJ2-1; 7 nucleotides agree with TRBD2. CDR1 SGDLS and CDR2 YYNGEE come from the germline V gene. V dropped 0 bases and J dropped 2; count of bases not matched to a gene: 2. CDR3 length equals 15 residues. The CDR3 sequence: CASSVEGTTYNEQFF. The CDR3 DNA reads TGTGCCAGCAGCGTAGAGGGGACTACCTACAATGAGCAGTTCTTC.

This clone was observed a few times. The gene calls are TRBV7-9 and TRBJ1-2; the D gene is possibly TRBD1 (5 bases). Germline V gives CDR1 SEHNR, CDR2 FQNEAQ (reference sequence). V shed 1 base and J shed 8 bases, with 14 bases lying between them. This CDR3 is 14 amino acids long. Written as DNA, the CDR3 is TGTGCCAGCAGCTTAGTGGGCAGGGAATACGGCTACACCTTC. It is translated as CASSLVGREYGYTF.

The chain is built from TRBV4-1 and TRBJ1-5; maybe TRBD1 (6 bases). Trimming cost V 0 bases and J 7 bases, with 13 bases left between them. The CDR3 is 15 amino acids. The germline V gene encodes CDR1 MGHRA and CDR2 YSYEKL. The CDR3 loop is CASSQDPRGGQPQHF. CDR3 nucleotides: TGCGCCAGCAGCCAAGATCCCAGGGGCGGGCAGCCCCAGCATTTT.

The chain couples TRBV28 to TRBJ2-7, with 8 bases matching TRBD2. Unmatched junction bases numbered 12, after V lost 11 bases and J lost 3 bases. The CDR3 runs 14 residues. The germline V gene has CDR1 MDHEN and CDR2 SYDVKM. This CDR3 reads CASVRLAGLYEQYF. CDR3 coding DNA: TGTGCCTCGGTAAGGCTAGCGGGTCTCTACGAGCAGTACTTC.

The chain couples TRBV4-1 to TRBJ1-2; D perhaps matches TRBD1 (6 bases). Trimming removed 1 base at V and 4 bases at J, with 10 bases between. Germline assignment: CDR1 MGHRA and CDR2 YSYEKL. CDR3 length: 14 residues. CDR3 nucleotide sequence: TGCGCCAGCAGCCAAGCGCAGGGGTCCTATGGCTACACCTTC. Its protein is CASSQAQGSYGYTF.

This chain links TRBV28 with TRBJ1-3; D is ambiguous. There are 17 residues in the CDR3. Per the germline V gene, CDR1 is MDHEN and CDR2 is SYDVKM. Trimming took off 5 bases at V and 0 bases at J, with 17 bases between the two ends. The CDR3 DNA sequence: TGTGCCAGCAGTCAGCAAGAGGCCTTCCGCTCTGGAAACACCATATATTTT. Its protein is CASSQQEAFRSGNTIYF.

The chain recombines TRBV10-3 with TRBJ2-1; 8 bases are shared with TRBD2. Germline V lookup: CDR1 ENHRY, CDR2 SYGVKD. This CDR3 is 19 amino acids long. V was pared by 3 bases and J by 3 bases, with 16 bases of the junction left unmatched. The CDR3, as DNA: TGTGCCATCAGTGAACCGACCGACCTAGGACTAGCTGACTACAATGAGCAGTTCTTC. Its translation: CAISEPTDLGLADYNEQFF.

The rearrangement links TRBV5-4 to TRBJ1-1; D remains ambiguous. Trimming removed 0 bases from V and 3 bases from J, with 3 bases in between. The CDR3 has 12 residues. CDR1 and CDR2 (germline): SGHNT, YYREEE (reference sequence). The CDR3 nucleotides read TGTGCCAGCAGCTTGGAGTACACTGAAGCTTTCTTT. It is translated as CASSLEYTEAFF.

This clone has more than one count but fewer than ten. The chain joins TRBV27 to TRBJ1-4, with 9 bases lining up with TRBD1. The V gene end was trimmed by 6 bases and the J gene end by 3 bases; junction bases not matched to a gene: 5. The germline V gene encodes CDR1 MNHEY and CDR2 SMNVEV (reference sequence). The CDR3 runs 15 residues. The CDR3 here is CASRDRGQPNEKLFF. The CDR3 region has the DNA TGTGCCAGCAGGGACAGGGGTCAGCCTAATGAAAAACTGTTTTTT.

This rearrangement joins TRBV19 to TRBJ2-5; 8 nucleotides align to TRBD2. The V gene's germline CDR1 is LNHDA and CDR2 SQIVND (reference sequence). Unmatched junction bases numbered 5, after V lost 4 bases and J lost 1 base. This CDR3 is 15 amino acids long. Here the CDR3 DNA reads TGTGCCAGTAGTACCCGGACTAGCCTCCAAGAGACCCAGTACTTC. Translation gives CASSTRTSLQETQYF.

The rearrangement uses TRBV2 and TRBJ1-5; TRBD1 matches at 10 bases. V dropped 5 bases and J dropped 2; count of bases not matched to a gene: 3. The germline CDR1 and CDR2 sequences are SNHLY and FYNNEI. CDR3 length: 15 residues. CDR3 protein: CASSRGTGGNQPQHF. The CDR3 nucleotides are TGTGCCAGCAGTAGAGGGACAGGGGGCAATCAGCCCCAGCATTTT.

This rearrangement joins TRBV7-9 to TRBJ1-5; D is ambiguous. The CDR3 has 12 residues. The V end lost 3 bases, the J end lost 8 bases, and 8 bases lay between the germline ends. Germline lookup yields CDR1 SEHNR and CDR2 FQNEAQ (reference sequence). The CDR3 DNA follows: TGTGCCAGCAGCTTTGACACTGAGCCCCAGCATTTT. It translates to CASSFDTEPQHF.

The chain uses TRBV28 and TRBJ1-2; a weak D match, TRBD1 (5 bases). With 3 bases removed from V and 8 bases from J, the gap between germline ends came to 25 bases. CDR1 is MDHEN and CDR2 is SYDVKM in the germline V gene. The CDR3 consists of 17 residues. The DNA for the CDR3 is TGTGCCAGCAGTTTTCGCGTTTGGGCCCAGGGAGGGAGGGGCTACACCTTC. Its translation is CASSFRVWAQGGRGYTF.

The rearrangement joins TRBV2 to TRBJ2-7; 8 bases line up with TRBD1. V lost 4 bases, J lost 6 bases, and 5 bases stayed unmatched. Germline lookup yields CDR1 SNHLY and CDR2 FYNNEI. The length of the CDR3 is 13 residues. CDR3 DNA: TGTGCCAGCAGTGCTGGACAGGGCGGCGAGCAGTACTTC. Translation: CASSAGQGGEQYF.

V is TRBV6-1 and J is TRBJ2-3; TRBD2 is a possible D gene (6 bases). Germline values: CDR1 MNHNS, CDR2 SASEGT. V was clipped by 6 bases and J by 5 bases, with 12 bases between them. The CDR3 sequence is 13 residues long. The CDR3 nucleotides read TGTGCCAGCAGCCGGAGGGGTATAGATACGCAGTATTTT. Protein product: CASSRRGIDTQYF.